This T cell receptor beta chain is drawn from a study of cytomegalovirus exposure and HLA in healthy donors. Study outcomes and limitations: The listing of about 150 TCR beta chains classed them as cytomegalovirus-associated. An apparent linkage of common viral pathogens to several of the most significant clusters emerged in a later analysis. Reportedly, fewer N-insertions than the roughly 700-donor mean appeared in an Asian-associated ancestry cluster in a later analysis. Most likely, a cluster of highly shared sequence variants arose as a sequencing artifact.

On this clone: Its specificity is not known.

This PCR relied on a set of 60 Vbeta primers and 13 Jbeta primers. Generated by immunoSEQ multiplex PCR, the TCRdb table keeps only in-frame clones and is missing some. The sample holds approximately 100,000 clones, 81% seen once. Germline V CDR1 and CDR2: WSHSY, SAAADI. This CDR3 is built from 18 residues. Deletions cut 5 bases from V and 4 bases from J, with 21 bases between. The chain couples TRBV10-2 to TRBJ1-6, with D unresolved. Input material: PBMCs. The clonotype was recovered from a woman under 40 in good health and CMV-seronegative. The CDR3, as DNA: TGCGCCAGCAGTCCCCTAATCGGAGCGCGCGTTTATAATTCACCCCTCCACTTT. Protein: CASSPLIGARVYNSPLHF.